These 2 T cell receptor beta chains share one sample of origin, sequenced in a study of tumor-infiltrating lymphocytes in primary liver carcinoma (dated by TCRdb to the late 2010s). Sequencer: Illumina HiSeq 2500. Starting from around 520 ng total RNA, TCRbeta-specific cDNA was produced by reverse transcription with a constant-region primer and ProtoScript II reverse transcriptase. TCRbeta libraries were built with three nested multiplex PCR rounds, a slightly modified ARM-PCR procedure. Multiplex TRBV1-TRBV30 forward primers and a Cbeta reverse primer were used in the first two PCR rounds, each of which was run for around 9 cycles. TCRdb applied fastp at Q25 and MiXCR to the public reads, then kept only in-frame beta chains. Rows are unified per CDR3 protein, each entry keeping the most common DNA and genes. The sample table records about 320,000 distinct CDR3 sequences; 55% to 65% of these occur just once. The ten largest clones capture around 9.5% of the sample.

Blood RNA was extracted from unsorted whole blood with TRIzol reagent; germline DNA came from the DNeasy Blood & Tissue kit. The sample taken for sequencing was peripheral blood. These receptors were collected from a man aged 35 to 55 with primary liver carcinoma and hepatitis B virus infection.

A remark on this clonotype: This sequence may be a read error, since a much larger clone differs from it by one base. The rearrangement uses TRBV4-1 and TRBJ1-1; D is uncertain. This CDR3 is built from 14 residues. Trimming pared 6 bases from V and 4 bases from J, leaving 15 bases between. Germline V gene data show CDR1 as MGHRA and CDR2 as YSYEKL. The CDR3 nucleotides are TGCGCCAGCAGGCAACCCGAGTGGGGCACTGAAGCTTTCTTT. Its protein product is CASRQPEWGTEAFF.

This clonotype was seen many times. This chain connects TRBV6-5 to TRBJ1-5; no definite D call. Trimming cost V 5 bases and J 7 bases, with 12 bases left between them. The CDR3 is 13 residues long. Germline loops: CDR1 MNHEY, CDR2 SVGAGI. Here the CDR3 reads CASSPTVNQPQHF. The CDR3 DNA is TGTGCCAGCAGTCCGACCGTAAACCAGCCCCAGCATTTT.